Listed below are T cell receptor beta chains from one sample, sequenced in a study of regulatory T cells in long-lasting Graves disease. TCRdb passed the multiplex PCR reads through MiXCR, listing each CDR3 protein once. The sample has hundreds of thousands of distinct CDR3 sequences, around 16% seen once. This sample also belongs to another study, concerning T cells in Graves' hyperthyroidism and ophthalmopathy.

The sequencing used peripheral blood mononuclear cells (PBMCs), collected at new diagnosis, from a patient treated with antithyroid drugs. The source is a woman aged 35 to 60 with Graves disease. The CDR3 runs from the conserved cysteine through the conserved F or W.

V: TRBV9
length: 15
CDR3: CASSVVANGAFEQYF

V: TRBV3-1
length: 15
CDR3: CASSRAGTGNEKLFF

V: TRBV6-1
length: 14
CDR3: CASSEATKNTEAFF

V: TRBV11-3
length: 17
CDR3: CASSTGTSGGDTGELFF

V: TRBV11-2
length: 13
CDR3: CASSFRGFQPQHF

V: TRBV2
length: 13
CDR3: CASSTTGPTEAFF

V: TRBV14
length: 12
CDR3: CASSQVPGQGSF

V: TRBV9
length: 17
CDR3: CASSVVGKPASGNTIYF

V: TRBV13
length: 15
CDR3: CASSLYGSERNEQYF

V: TRBV27
length: 15
CDR3: CASRPWDSINEKLFF

V: TRBV6-1
length: 12
CDR3: CASPPVVGEAFF

V: TRBV3-1
length: 16
CDR3: CASSQDNRGLGEKLFF

V: TRBV18
length: 12
CDR3: CASSRQDNEQFF

V: TRBV11-3
length: 14
CDR3: CASSKDRALHEQYF

V: TRBV7-2
length: 14
CDR3: CASSTSGGYNEQFF

V: TRBV4-2
length: 15
CDR3: CASSHPDGSYNEQFF

V: TRBV3-1
length: 15
CDR3: CASSQVRGYNSPLHF